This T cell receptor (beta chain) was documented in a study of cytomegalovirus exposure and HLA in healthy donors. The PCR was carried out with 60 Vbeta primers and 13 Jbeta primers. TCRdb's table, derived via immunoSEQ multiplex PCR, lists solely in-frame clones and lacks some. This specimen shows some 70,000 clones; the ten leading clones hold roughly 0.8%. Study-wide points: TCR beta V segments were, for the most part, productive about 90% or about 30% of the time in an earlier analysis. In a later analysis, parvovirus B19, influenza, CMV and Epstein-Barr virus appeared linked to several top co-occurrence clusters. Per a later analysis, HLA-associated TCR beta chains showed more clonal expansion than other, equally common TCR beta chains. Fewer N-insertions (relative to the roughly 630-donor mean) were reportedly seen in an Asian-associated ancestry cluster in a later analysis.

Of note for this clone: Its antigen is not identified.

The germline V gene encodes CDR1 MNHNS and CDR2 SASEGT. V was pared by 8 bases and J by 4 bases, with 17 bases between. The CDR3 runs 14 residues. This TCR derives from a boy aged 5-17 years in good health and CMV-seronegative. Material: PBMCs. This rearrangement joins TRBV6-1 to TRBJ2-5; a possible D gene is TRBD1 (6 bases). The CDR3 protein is CASRRGQGAETQYF. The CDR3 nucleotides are TGTGCCAGCCGACGGGGACAAGGGGCAGAGACCCAGTACTTC.